The entry below gives a single T cell receptor (beta chain) sequence along with its context. This entry is derived from a study of shared clonotypes between healthy human individuals. Both subsets, CD45RA+ naive and CD45RA-negative memory, were split from the CD4+ cells. Produced via immunoSEQ multiplex PCR; TCRdb's table is partial and in-frame only. The sample yields hundreds of thousands of clones, less than 80% seen once. The CDR3 runs to 12 residues. Per germline, CDR1 LNHDA and CDR2 SQIVND (reference sequence). Trimming took off 8 bases at V and 7 bases at J, with 12 bases between the two ends. Sequenced input: memory CD4+ T cells sorted from blood. The subset is: CD45RA-negative fraction. This sequence was found in a woman aged 30 to 39 in good health. The rearrangement links TRBV19 to TRBJ2-1, with D uncertain. The CDR3: CASGNPSNEQFF. CDR3 in DNA: TGTGCCAGTGGGAATCCCTCGAATGAGCAGTTCTTC.